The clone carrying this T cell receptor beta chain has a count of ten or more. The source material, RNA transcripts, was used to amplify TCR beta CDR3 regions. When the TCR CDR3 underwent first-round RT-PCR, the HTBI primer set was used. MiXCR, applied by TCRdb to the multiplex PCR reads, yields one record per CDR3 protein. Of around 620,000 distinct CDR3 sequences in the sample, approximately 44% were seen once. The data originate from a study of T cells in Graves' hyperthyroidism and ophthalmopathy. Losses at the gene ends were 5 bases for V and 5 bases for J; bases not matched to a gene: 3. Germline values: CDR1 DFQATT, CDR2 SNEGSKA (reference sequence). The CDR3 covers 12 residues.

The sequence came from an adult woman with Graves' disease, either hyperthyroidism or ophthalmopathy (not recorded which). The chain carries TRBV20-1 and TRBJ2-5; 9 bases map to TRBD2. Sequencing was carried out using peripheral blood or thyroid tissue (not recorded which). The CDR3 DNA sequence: TGCAGTGCTCGGCGGGAGGGGGAGACCCAGTACTTC. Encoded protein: CSARREGETQYF.